This T cell receptor (beta chain) was obtained from a study of OX40 agonist ivuxolimab in advanced cancers. Clones were sequenced by immunoSEQ multiplex PCR, and TCRdb holds only the in-frame ones, with some missing. The sample carries about 84,000 clones, around 84% recorded once. The V end lost 0 bases, the J end lost 3 bases, and 16 bases lay between the germline ends. This CDR3 contains 17 residues. Germline CDR1 reads SGDLS; CDR2 reads YYNGEE. Here the sequenced sample was CD4+ or CD8+ T cells sorted from blood, taken in a trial of the OX40 agonist ivuxolimab. V is TRBV9 and J is TRBJ1-3; no definite D call. The clonotype was recovered from an adult with an advanced solid tumor such as melanoma, head and neck, liver or kidney cancer. The CDR3 DNA follows: TGTGCCAGCAGCGTAGACGCGGCGAGAGGCTTTGGAAACACCATATATTTT. It is translated as CASSVDAARGFGNTIYF.